The clone carrying this T cell receptor beta chain was recorded only once. These data are taken from a study of cytomegalovirus exposure and HLA in healthy donors. Data came from immunoSEQ multiplex PCR; TCRdb stores just in-frame clones and leaves some out. Among about 170,000 clones listed, 65% to 90% were seen once. V lost 3 bases, J lost 4 bases, and 4 bases stayed unmatched. The CDR3 is made up of 14 amino acids. Germline CDR1 MGHDK, CDR2 SYGVNS. This receptor was obtained from a woman aged 18 to 35 in good health and CMV-seronegative. The V gene is TRBV25-1, the J gene TRBJ2-3; TRBD1 matches 7 bases. Sample: PBMCs. The CDR3 DNA is TGTGCCAGCAGTGATAACAGGGGTGCAGATACGCAGTATTTT. It codes for CASSDNRGADTQYF.